The clone carrying this T cell receptor beta chain was seen many times. No antigen is known for it. V was pared by 0 bases and J by 5 bases, with 10 bases of the junction left unmatched. The CDR3 contains 15 residues. The germline V gene has CDR1 DFQATT and CDR2 SNEGSKA (reference sequence). This sample is part of a study of T-cell reconstitution after alpha-beta-depleted transplantation in children. Study findings and constraints: T cells produced anew were the main source of T-cell counts and diversity one year after transplant. Several hundred graft clones that had expanded were reportedly the source of alpha-beta T cells about two months after transplant. Some patients showed high day-60 TCRbeta diversity, which derived from surviving recipient T cells and thymic progenitors.

Molecular barcoding with unique molecular identifiers was used for the TCRbeta library. MiXCR was run by TCRdb on the PCR reads, yielding one entry per CDR3 protein. The sample yields fewer than 150,000 distinct CDR3 sequences, 9.7% seen once. This chain connects TRBV20-1 to TRBJ2-7; 7 bases are a match to TRBD1. The TCR sequence derives from a girl under three years old who had a stem cell transplant for combined immunodeficiency, so the T cells may come from the graft donor. This sample comprised PBMCs, mostly from graft donor cells, obtained 180 days after TCRalphabeta/CD19-depleted stem cell transplant. CDR3 in DNA: TGCAGTGCTAGAGACCTAAAGACAGGGACCGACGAGCAGTACTTC. Protein: CSARDLKTGTDEQYF.